This TCR beta chain originates from a study of beta chain features in type 1 diabetes. Study-level background: No patient-donor differences in age, gender, total cells or subset yield.

Comments on this clone: The target antigen is unknown.

CDR3 length: 16 residues. Trimming cost V 9 bases and J 6 bases; bases outside gene matches: 14. Study findings and constraints: For type 1 diabetes patients, VDJ junctions showed fewer insertions and more deletions. Moderately but significantly shorter TCRB CDR3s were found in Type 1 diabetes patients in all four CD4+ subsets.

The investigators reverse transcribed all of the isolated RNA, so they sequenced expressed TCRB transcripts. The table came from immunoSEQ multiplex PCR; TCRdb's copy has only in-frame clones and leaves some out. This table holds 620,000 or so clones, roughly 15% found once. Every sorted population was more than 95% pure. What was sequenced was naive CD4+ T cells from blood. The receptor was derived from a man younger than 30 in good health. V is TRBV23-1 and J is TRBJ2-2; 9 bases are shared with TRBD1. TRBV23-1 is labeled an ORF, and its function is uncertain. The CDR3 here is CARVNRDRDTAGELFF. In DNA, the CDR3 is TGCGCCAGAGTGAACCGGGACAGGGATACGGCCGGGGAGCTGTTTTTT.